This T cell receptor beta chain was retrieved from a study of T cell responses to AZD1222 COVID-19 vaccine. Study results and caveats: Mapped onto spike, vaccine-associated CD4 TCRs spanned it and were dominant at 160-218 and 743-854. Samples come after the peak T cell response, not at day 14.

Regarding this clone: Antigen unknown.

Germline V lookup: CDR1 SGDLS, CDR2 YYNGEE. The CDR3 extends over 14 amino acids. Between the trimmed V and J ends, which lost 0 bases and 4 bases, there was a span of 7 bases. Assay: immunoSEQ multiplex PCR; the TCRdb copy retains only in-frame clones and omits some. The top ten hold 4% of the sample, which has around 140,000 clones, 90% to 95% seen once. V gene TRBV9 combines with J gene TRBJ2-2, with TRBD1 as a possible D gene (5 bases). This TCR came from an adult who received the AZD1222 COVID-19 vaccine. Here the sequenced sample was peripheral blood, taken 28 days after the second AZD1222 dose. The CDR3 is CASSVGRGTGELFF. CDR3 nucleotide sequence: TGTGCCAGCAGCGTAGGAAGGGGCACCGGGGAGCTGTTTTTT.